The clone carrying this T cell receptor beta chain was seen a handful of times. The data were taken from a study of T cells in Graves' hyperthyroidism and ophthalmopathy. RNA transcripts yielded amplified TCR beta CDR3 regions. An initial round of RT-PCR targeting the TCR CDR3 relied on the HTBI primer set. One entry per CDR3 protein, called by TCRdb with MiXCR from the multiplex PCR reads. The repertoire includes approximately 400,000 distinct CDR3 sequences, 14% to 15% of them detected once, and approximately 30% sits in the top ten. Trimming cost V 2 bases and J 1 base, with 6 bases left between them. The CDR3 runs 13 residues. The germline V gene has CDR1 SGHRS and CDR2 YFSETQ.

This chain connects TRBV5-1 to TRBJ1-1; D not certain. The source material was blood. The source is a woman in her 30s with Graves' hyperthyroidism. The CDR3 protein is CASSFQQNTEAFF. CDR3 nucleotide sequence: TGCGCCAGCAGCTTTCAACAGAACACTGAAGCTTTCTTT.